This T cell receptor (beta chain) was identified in a study of T-cell reconstitution after alpha-beta-depleted transplantation in children. Ten or more counts support this clonotype. Unique molecular identifiers were used in preparing the TCRbeta library. TCRdb recomputed calls from the PCR reads with MiXCR, one row per CDR3 protein. The data contain roughly 200,000 distinct CDR3 sequences, under 8.5% of them singletons. CDR1 is ENHRY and CDR2 is SYGVKD in the germline V gene. The CDR3 loop spans 14 amino acids. V was trimmed by 2 bases and J by 2 bases, leaving 9 bases between them. The clonotype comes from a male patient under 10 years old who had a stem cell transplant for acute myeloid leukemia, so the T cells may come from the graft donor. The material was PBMCs, mostly from graft donor cells, obtained 360 days after TCRalphabeta/CD19-depleted stem cell transplant. V gene TRBV10-3 combines with J gene TRBJ1-2, with D tentatively TRBD1 (5 bases). The chain's CDR3 is CAISEVQGNYGYTF. CDR3 DNA sequence: TGTGCCATCAGTGAGGTGCAGGGAAACTATGGCTACACCTTC.